A selection of T cell receptor beta chains follows, all from one sample in a study of response to subunit inactivated influenza vaccine. A single record per CDR3 protein comes from TCRdb applying MiXCR to the RT-PCR reads. The sample has roughly 790,000 distinct CDR3 sequences; around 20% are singletons. The source was PBMCs from blood, collected about 5 days after vaccination. The receptors derive from a man aged 45 to 65 who received an inactivated influenza vaccine. Both conserved end residues are part of each CDR3. A D gene is named only where the DNA matches it firmly. A row's size may be missing; if present it is once, few, many or a size class.

>TRBJ1-6|TRBV6-5|-|-
TGTGCCAGCAGTTACTCGGGTTACTCCTATAATTCACCCCTCCACTTT
CASSYSGYSYNSPLHF
>TRBJ1-1|TRBV30|few|-
TGTGCCGGGTTGGGAACTGAAGCTTTCTTT
CAGLGTEAFF
>TRBJ2-5|TRBV27|few|-
TGTGCCAGCAGTTTACAGGCAGTGGGGGAGACCCAGTACTTC
CASSLQAVGETQYF
>TRBJ1-5|TRBV6-1|-|TRBD1
TGTGCCAGCAGTGATGCGTGGCAGGGGGCTCGGACCCAGCATTTT
CASSDAWQGARTQHF
>TRBJ1-2|TRBV12-3/TRBV12-4|-|TRBD1
TGTGCCAGCACTCCCTACCGGGACAGGGAAATGAATGGCTACACCTTC
CASTPYRDREMNGYTF
>TRBJ2-7|TRBV5-1|few|TRBD1
TGCGCCAGCGGCTGGACAGGGGGACAGGGGGAGCAGTACTTC
CASGWTGGQGEQYF
>TRBJ1-3|TRBV2|-|-
TGTGCCAGAAGTTCTCGTAGGTTCTCTGGAAACACCATATATTTT
CARSSRRFSGNTIYF
>TRBJ2-5|TRBV7-9|-|-
TGTGCCAGCAGCTTAGCGCTCTCTAGCAAGGAGACCCAGTACTTC
CASSLALSSKETQYF
>TRBJ2-6|TRBV15|few|-
TGTGCCACCAGCAGAGGGGAAGGAGCTCTTGGACGGGCCAACGTCCTGACTTTC
CATSRGEGALGRANVLTF
>TRBJ1-2|TRBV12-3/TRBV12-4|-|TRBD1
TGTGCCAGCAGTTTAGCTTCCGGGACAGGGTCTGGCTACACCTTC
CASSLASGTGSGYTF
>TRBJ1-2|TRBV14|few|-
TGTGCCAGCAGCCGAGGGGGGGGGCGTTATGGCTACACCTTC
CASSRGGGRYGYTF
>TRBJ2-7|TRBV7-6|-|-
TGTGCCAGCAGCTCGTCAACACAGGGATACGAGCAGTACTTC
CASSSSTQGYEQYF
>TRBJ1-6|TRBV12-3/TRBV12-4|few|-
TGTGCCAGCAGCCCCAGAGGGGAGGGAGGTAATTCACCCCTCCACTTT
CASSPRGEGGNSPLHF
>TRBJ2-1|TRBV5-1|many|TRBD2
TGTGCCAGCAGCTTAGGAACGGGAGGGTACAATGAGCAGTTCTTC
CASSLGTGGYNEQFF
>TRBJ2-3|TRBV29-1|few|TRBD1
TGCAGCGTTGCACGACAGGGGGCAGTCACAGATACGCAGTATTTT
CSVARQGAVTDTQYF
>TRBJ2-5|TRBV15|-|TRBD2
TGTGCCACCAGCAGAGATCGGTCTTACAAGCGGGGGAAAGTGGAGACCCAGTACTTC
CATSRDRSYKRGKVETQYF
>TRBJ1-4|TRBV7-9|few|-
TGTGCCAGCAGCTCGGACGTAAAAGGAGAAAAACTGTTTTTT
CASSSDVKGEKLFF
>TRBJ2-7|TRBV18|few|TRBD1
TGTGCCAGCTCACTAACCGGGACAGGGGGCGACGAGCAGTACTTC
CASSLTGTGGDEQYF
>TRBJ2-5|TRBV20-1|many|TRBD1
TGCAGTGCTTCCTGGAACCGGGACAGGGAGGCCCAGTACTTC
CSASWNRDREAQYF
>TRBJ2-1|TRBV6-1|-|-
TGTGCCAGCAGGAATGGAGGAAGCTCCTACAATGAGCAGTTCTTC
CASRNGGSSYNEQFF
>TRBJ2-5|TRBV7-3|-|-
TGTGCCAGCAGCTTACCTCCGGAAGAGACCCAGTACTTC
CASSLPPEETQYF
>TRBJ2-1|TRBV29-1|many|TRBD2
TGCAGCGTTAGTACCCAGCGGGGCTACAATGAGCAGTTCTTC
CSVSTQRGYNEQFF
>TRBJ2-7|TRBV4-1|few|-
TGCGCCAGCAGCCGAGGCTCCAGGAGAACGGACGAGCAGTACTTC
CASSRGSRRTDEQYF
>TRBJ2-7|TRBV12-3/TRBV12-4|-|-
TGTGCCAGCAACCCTTGGGGGGACAACTACGAGCAGTACTTC
CASNPWGDNYEQYF
>TRBJ1-6|TRBV4-2|few|-
TGTGCCAGCAGCTTAAACGCCGGGAATTCACCCCTCCACTTT
CASSLNAGNSPLHF
>TRBJ2-7|TRBV18|few|-
TGTGCCAGCTCACCATTCGAGAATCCCTACGAGCAGTACTTC
CASSPFENPYEQYF
>TRBJ2-1|TRBV5-6|few|-
TGTGCCAGCAGCATCCCCCTGGGGATTCATCAGTTCTTC
CASSIPLGIHQFF
>TRBJ2-7|TRBV14|many|TRBD1
TGTGCCAGCAGCCAAGGACAGGGGTCCCCCCACGAGCAGTACTTC
CASSQGQGSPHEQYF
>TRBJ2-2|TRBV18|few|TRBD1
TGTGCCAGCTCCGTATACAGGGGCCCGTACACCGGGGAGCTGTTTTTT
CASSVYRGPYTGELFF
>TRBJ2-7|TRBV4-1|-|-
TGCGCCAGCAGCCAAACGACAGGAGCCTACGAGCAGTACTTC
CASSQTTGAYEQYF
>TRBJ2-7|TRBV20-1|-|-
TGCAGTGCTTATCCTAGCGACCAGAGAAACTACGAGCAGTACTTC
CSAYPSDQRNYEQYF
>TRBJ2-5|TRBV10-3|-|-
TGTGCCATCAGTGTGAAGGGCGAGACCCAGTACTTC
CAISVKGETQYF
>TRBJ2-7|TRBV29-1|few|TRBD2
TGCAGCGTTGCGGGAGGGCCCTACGAGCAGTACTTC
CSVAGGPYEQYF
>TRBJ2-4|TRBV7-9|-|-
TGTGCCAGCAGCCTGACGGGGACCCGGGCCAAAAACATTCAGTACTTC
CASSLTGTRAKNIQYF
>TRBJ2-5|TRBV20-1|-|TRBD2
TGCAGTGCTCGCGGACTAGCGGGGGCTCAAGAGACCCAGTACTTC
CSARGLAGAQETQYF
>TRBJ1-5|TRBV4-2|-|-
TGTGCCAGCAGCAAAGGGGAGAGGGATCAGCCCCAGCATTTT
CASSKGERDQPQHF
>TRBJ2-1|TRBV12-3/TRBV12-4|few|TRBD2
TGTGCCAGCAGTCTAGCGGATCCCACTTTAAATGAGCAGTTCTTC
CASSLADPTLNEQFF
>TRBJ2-2|TRBV12-3/TRBV12-4|-|TRBD2
TGTGCCAGCCGGTTAGCGGGGGCCGCGAACACCGGGGAGCTGTTTTTT
CASRLAGAANTGELFF
>TRBJ2-3|TRBV2|-|TRBD1
TGTGCCAGCAGCCGGACTAGAACGGGACAGGGAGGAGATACGCAGTATTTT
CASSRTRTGQGGDTQYF
>TRBJ2-4|TRBV12-3/TRBV12-4|few|TRBD2
TGTGCCAGCAGTTTATGGGGGGGCAAAAACATTCAGTACTTC
CASSLWGGKNIQYF
>TRBJ2-4|TRBV3-1|few|-
TGTGCCAGCAGCCTACGCTCGAACATTCAGTACTTC
CASSLRSNIQYF
>TRBJ2-2|TRBV20-1|few|-
TGCAGTGCACCCAGGACAGCTTACACCGGGGAGCTGTTTTTT
CSAPRTAYTGELFF